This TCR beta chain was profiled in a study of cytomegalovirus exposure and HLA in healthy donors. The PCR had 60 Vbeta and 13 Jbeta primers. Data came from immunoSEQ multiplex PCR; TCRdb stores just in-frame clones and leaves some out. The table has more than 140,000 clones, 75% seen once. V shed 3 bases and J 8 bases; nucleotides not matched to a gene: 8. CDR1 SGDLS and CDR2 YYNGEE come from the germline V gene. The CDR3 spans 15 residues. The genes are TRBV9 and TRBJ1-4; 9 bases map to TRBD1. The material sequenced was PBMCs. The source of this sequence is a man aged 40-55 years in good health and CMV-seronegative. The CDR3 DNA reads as TGTGCCAGCAGCGAAACAGGGGGCCCGGGGGAAAAACTGTTTTTT. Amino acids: CASSETGGPGEKLFF.